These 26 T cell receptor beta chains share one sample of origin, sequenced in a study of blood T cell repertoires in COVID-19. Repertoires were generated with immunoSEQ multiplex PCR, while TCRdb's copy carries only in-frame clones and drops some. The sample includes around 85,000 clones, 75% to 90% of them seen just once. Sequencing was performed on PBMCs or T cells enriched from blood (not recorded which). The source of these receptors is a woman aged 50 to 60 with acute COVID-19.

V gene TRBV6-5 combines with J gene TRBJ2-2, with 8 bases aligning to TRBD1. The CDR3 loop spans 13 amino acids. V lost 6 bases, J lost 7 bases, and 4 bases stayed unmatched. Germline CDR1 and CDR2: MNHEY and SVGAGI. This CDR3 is CASRQGAGGELFF. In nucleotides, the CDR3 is TGTGCCAGCAGGCAGGGGGCTGGCGGGGAGCTGTTTTTT.

CDR3 sequence (DNA): TGCGCCAGCAGCTCGGGGGACAGAACCGGGGAGCTGTTTTTT. Translated: CASSSGDRTGELFF. The chain uses TRBV5-1 and TRBJ2-2; tentatively, D is TRBD1 (7 bases). The CDR3 has 14 residues. With 3 bases removed from V and 5 bases from J, the gap between germline ends came to 11 bases. Germline V gene sequence: CDR1 SGHRS, CDR2 YFSETQ.

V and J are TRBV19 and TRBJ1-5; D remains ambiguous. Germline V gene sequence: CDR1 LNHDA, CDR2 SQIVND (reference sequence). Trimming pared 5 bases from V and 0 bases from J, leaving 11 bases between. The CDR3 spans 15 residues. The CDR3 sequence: CASSLEGYSNQPQHF. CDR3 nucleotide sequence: TGTGCCAGTAGTTTGGAGGGTTATAGCAATCAGCCCCAGCATTTT.

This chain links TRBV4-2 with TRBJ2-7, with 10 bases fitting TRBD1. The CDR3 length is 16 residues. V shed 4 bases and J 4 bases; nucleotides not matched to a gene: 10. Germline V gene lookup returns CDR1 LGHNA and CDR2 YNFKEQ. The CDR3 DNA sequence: TGTGCCAGCAGCCTCCGGACGGACAGGGGGAATTACGAGCAGTACTTC. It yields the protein CASSLRTDRGNYEQYF.

CDR3 nucleotide sequence: TGTGCCAGCAGTACAGGGGGCATCAACACTGAAGCTTTCTTT. It translates to CASSTGGINTEAFF. The chain combines TRBV27 with TRBJ1-1; 9 bases fit TRBD1. Trimming cost V 5 bases and J 2 bases; bases outside gene matches: 3. Per germline, CDR1 MNHEY and CDR2 SMNVEV (reference sequence). CDR3 length: 14 amino acids.

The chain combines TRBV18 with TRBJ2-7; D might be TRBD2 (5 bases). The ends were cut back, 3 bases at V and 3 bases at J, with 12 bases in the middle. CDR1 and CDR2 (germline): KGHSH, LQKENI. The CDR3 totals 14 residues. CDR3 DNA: TGTGCCAGCTCACCCTCGGACGGGAACTACGAGCAGTACTTC. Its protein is CASSPSDGNYEQYF.

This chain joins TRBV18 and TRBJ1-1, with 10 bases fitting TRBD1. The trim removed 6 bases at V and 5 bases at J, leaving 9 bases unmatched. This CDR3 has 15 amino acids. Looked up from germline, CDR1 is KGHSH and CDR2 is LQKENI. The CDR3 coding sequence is TGTGCCAGCTCCCCAGTGGGACAGGGGAGGACTGAAGCTTTCTTT. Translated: CASSPVGQGRTEAFF.

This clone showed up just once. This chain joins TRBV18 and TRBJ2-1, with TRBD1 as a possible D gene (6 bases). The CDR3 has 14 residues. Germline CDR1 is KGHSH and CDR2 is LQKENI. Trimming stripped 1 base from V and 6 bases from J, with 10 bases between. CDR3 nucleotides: TGTGCCAGCTCACCACTAAGGGGGAGCAATGAGCAGTTCTTC. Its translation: CASSPLRGSNEQFF.

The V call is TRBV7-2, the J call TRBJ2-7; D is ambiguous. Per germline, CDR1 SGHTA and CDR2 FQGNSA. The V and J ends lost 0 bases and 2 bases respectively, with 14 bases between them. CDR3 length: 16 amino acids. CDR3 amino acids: CASSLAAPPTPYEQYF. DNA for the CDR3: TGTGCCAGCAGCTTAGCGGCGCCGCCGACTCCCTACGAGCAGTACTTC.

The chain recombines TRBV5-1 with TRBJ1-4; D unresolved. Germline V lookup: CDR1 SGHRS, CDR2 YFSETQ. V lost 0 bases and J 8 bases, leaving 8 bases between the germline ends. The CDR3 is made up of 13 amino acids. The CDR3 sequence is CASSLGTEEKLFF. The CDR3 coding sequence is TGCGCCAGCAGCTTGGGAACTGAAGAAAAACTGTTTTTT.

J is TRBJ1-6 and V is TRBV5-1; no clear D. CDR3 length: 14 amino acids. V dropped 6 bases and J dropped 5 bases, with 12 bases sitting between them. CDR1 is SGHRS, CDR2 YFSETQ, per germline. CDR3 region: CASNEGSDNSPLHF. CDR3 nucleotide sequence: TGCGCCAGCAATGAGGGCTCGGATAATTCACCCCTCCACTTT.

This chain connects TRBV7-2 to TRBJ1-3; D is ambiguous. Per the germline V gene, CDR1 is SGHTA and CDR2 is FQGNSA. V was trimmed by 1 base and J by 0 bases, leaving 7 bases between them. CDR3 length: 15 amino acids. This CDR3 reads CASSLERFSGNTIYF. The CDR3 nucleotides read TGTGCCAGCAGCTTAGAGAGATTCTCTGGAAACACCATATATTTT.

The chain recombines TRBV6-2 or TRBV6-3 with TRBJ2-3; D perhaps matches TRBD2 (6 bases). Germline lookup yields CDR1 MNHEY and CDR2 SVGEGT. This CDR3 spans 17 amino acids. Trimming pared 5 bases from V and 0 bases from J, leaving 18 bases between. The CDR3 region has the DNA TGTGCCAGCAGTAAAAAAAGTAGCGGCCTGAGCACAGATACGCAGTATTTT. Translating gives CASSKKSSGLSTDTQYF.

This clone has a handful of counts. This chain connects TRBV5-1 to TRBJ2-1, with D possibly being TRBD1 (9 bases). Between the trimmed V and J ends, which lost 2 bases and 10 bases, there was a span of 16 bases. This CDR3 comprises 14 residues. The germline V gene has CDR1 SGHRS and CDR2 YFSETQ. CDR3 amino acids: CASSFGTGTREQFF. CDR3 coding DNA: TGCGCCAGCAGCTTCGGGACAGGGACTAGGGAGCAGTTCTTC.

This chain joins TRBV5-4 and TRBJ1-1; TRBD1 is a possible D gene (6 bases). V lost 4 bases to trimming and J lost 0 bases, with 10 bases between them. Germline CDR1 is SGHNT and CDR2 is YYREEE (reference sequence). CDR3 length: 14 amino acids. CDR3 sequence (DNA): TGTGCCAGCAGCGCCAGGGGCCTGAACACTGAAGCTTTCTTT. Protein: CASSARGLNTEAFF.

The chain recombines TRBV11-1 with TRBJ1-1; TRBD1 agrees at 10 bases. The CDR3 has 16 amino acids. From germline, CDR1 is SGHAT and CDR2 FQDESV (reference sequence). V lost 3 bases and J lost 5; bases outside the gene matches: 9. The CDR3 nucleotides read TGTGCCAGCAGCTTTGGGCAGGGACAGGGGAGGACTGAAGCTTTCTTT. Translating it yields CASSFGQGQGRTEAFF. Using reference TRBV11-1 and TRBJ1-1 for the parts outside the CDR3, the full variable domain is EAEVAQSPRYKITEKSQAVAFWCDPISGHATLYWYRQILGQGPELLVQFQDESVVDDSQLPKDRFSAERLKGVDSTLKIQPAELGDSAMYLCASSFGQGQGRTEAFFGQGTRLTVV.

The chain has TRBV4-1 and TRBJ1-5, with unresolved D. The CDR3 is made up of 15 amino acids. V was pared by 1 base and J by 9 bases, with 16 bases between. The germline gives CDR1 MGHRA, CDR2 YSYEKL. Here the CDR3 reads CASSQGSATPGPQHF. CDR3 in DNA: TGCGCCAGCAGCCAAGGTTCGGCGACTCCGGGGCCCCAGCATTTT.

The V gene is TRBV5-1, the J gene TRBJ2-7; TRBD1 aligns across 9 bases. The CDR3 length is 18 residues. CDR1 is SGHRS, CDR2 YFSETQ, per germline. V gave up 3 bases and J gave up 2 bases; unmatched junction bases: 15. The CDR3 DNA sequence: TGCGCCAGCAGCTCTGACTTGTGGGACAGGGATTTCCCCTACGAGCAGTACTTC. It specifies CASSSDLWDRDFPYEQYF.

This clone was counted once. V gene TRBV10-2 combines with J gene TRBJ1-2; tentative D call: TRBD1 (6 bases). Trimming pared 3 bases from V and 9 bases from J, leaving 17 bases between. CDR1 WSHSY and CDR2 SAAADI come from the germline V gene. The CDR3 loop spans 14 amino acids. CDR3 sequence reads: CASSEEISGARYTF. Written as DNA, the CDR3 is TGCGCCAGCAGTGAAGAAATATCAGGGGCACGCTACACCTTC.

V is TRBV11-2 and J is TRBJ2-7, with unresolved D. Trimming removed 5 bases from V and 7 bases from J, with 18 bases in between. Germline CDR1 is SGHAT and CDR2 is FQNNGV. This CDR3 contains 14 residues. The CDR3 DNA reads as TGTGCCAGCAGCCTCCAGGTGTCAGTCGGAGAGCAGTACTTC. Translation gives CASSLQVSVGEQYF.

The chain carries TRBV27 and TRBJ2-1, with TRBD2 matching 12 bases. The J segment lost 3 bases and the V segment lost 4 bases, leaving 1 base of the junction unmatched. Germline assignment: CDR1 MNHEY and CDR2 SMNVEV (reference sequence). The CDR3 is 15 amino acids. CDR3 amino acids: CASSSTSGSYNEQFF. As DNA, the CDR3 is TGTGCCAGCAGTTCGACTAGCGGGAGCTACAATGAGCAGTTCTTC.

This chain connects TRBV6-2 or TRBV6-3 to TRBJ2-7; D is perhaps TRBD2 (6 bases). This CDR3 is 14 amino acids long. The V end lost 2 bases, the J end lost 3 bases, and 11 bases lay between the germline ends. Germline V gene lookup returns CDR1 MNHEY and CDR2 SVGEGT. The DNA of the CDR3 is TGTGCCAGCAGTTACGGACTAATTATCTACGAGCAGTACTTC. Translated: CASSYGLIIYEQYF.

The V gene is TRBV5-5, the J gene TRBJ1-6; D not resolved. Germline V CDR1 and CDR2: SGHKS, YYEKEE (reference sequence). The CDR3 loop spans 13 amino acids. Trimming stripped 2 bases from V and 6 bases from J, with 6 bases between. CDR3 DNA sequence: TGTGCCAGCAGCTTCGGGGTTAATTCACCCCTCCACTTT. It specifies CASSFGVNSPLHF. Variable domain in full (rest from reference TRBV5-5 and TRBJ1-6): DAGVTQSPTHLIKTRGQQVTLRCSPISGHKSVSWYQQVLGQGPQFIFQYYEKEERGRGNFPDRFSARQFPNYSSELNVNALLLGDSALYLCASSFGVNSPLHFGNGTRLTVT.

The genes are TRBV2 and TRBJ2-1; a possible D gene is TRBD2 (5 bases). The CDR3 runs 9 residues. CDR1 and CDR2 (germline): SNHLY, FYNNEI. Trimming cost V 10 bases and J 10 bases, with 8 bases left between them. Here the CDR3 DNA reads TGTGCCACCAGGAGGGAGCAGTTCTTC. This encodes CATRREQFF.

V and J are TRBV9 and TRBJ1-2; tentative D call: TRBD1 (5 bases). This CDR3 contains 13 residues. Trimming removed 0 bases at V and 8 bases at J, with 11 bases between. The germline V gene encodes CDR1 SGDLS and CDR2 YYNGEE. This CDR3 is CASSVVGGSGYTF. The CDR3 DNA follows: TGTGCCAGCAGCGTAGTGGGGGGGAGCGGCTACACCTTC. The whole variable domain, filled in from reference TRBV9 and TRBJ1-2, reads DSGVTQTPKHLITATGQRVTLRCSPRSGDLSVYWYQQSLDQGLQFLIQYYNGEERAKGNILERFSAQQFPDLHSELNLSSLELGDSALYFCASSVVGGSGYTFGSGTRLTVV.

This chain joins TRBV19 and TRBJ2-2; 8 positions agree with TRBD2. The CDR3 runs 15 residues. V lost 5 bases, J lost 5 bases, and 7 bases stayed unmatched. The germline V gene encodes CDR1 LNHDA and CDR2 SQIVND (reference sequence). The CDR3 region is CASSSGTSLTGELFF. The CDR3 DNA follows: TGTGCCAGTAGTTCGGGGACTAGTTTGACCGGGGAGCTGTTTTTT.